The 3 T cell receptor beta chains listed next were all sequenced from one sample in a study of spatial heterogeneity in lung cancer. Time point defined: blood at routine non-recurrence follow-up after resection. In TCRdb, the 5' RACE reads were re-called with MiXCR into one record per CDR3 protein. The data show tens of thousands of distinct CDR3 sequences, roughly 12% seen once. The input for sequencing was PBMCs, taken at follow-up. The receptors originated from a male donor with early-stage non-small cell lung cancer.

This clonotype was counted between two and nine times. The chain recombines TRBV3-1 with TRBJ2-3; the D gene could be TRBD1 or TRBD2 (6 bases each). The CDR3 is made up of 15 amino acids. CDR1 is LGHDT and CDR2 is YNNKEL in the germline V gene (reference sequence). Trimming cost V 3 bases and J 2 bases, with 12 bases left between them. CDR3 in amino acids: CASSHRRGVTDTQYF. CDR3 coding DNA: TGTGCCAGCAGCCATCGGAGGGGGGTCACAGATACGCAGTATTTT.

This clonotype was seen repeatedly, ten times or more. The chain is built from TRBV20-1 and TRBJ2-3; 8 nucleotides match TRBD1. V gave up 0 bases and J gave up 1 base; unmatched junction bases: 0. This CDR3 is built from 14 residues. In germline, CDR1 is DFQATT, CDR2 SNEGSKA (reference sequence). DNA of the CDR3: TGCAGTGCTAGAGAGGGACAGGGCACAGATACGCAGTATTTT. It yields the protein CSAREGQGTDTQYF.

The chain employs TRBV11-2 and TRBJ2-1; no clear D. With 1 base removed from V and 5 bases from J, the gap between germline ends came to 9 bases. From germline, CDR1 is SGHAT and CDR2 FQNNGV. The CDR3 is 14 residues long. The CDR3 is CASSLVGPDNEQFF. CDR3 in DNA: TGTGCCAGCAGCTTAGTAGGGCCAGACAATGAGCAGTTCTTC.